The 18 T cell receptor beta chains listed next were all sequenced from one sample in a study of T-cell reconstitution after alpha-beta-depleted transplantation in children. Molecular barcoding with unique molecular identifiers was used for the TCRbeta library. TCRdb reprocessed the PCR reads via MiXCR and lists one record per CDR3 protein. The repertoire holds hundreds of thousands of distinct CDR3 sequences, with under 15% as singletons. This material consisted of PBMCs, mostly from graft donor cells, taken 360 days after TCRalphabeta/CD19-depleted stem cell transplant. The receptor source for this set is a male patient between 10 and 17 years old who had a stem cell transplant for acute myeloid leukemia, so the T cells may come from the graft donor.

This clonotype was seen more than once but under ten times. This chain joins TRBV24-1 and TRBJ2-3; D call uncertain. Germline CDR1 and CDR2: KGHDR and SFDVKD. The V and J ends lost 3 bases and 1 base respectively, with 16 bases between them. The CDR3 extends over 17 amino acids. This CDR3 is CATSDDEDRRGTDTQYF. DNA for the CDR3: TGTGCCACCAGTGATGATGAAGATCGCCGGGGCACAGATACGCAGTATTTT.

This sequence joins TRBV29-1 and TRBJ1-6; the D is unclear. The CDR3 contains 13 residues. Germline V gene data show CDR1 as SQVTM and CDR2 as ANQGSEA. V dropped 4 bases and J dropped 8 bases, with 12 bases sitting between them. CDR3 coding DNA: TGCAGCGTTGCGACTACATGGGATTCACCCCTCCACTTT. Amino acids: CSVATTWDSPLHF.

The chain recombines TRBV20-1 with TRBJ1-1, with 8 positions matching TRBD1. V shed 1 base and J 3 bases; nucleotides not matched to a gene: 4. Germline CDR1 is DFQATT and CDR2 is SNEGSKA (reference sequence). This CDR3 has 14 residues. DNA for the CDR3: TGCAGTGCTAGAGTAGACAGGGGCCACACTGAAGCTTTCTTT. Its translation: CSARVDRGHTEAFF.

CDR3 residues: CASTDRGSTDTQYF. CDR3 bases: TGTGCCAGCACAGACAGGGGGAGCACAGATACGCAGTATTTT. The chain links TRBV25-1 to TRBJ2-3; TRBD1 matches at 9 bases. The CDR3 consists of 14 residues. Per germline, CDR1 MGHDK and CDR2 SYGVNS. V shed 7 bases and J 0 bases; nucleotides not matched to a gene: 2. Using reference TRBV25-1 and TRBJ2-3 for the parts outside the CDR3, the full variable domain is EADIYQTPRYLVIGTGKKITLECSQTMGHDKMYWYQQDPGMELHLIHYSYGVNSTEKGDLSSESTVSRIRTEHFPLTLESARPSHTSQYLCASTDRGSTDTQYFGPGTRLTVL.

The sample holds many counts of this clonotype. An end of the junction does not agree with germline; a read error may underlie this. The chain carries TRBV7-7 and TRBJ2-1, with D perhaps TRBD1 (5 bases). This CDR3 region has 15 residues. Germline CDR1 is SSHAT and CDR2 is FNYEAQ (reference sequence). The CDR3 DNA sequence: TGTGCTAGCAGCTTGACAGCAGTTTCCTACAATGAGCAGTTCTTC. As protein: CASSLTAVSYNEQFF.

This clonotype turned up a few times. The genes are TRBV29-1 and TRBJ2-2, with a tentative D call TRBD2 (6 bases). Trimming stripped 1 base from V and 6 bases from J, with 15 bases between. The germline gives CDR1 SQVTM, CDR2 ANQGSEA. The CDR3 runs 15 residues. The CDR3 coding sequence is TGCAGCGTTGAAGGCCGGGTGGGGGGTCCCGGGGAGCTGTTTTTT. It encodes CSVEGRVGGPGELFF.

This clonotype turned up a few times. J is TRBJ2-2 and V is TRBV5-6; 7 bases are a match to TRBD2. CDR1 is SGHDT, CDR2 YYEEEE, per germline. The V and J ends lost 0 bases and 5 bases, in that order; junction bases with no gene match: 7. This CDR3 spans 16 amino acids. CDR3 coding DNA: TGTGCCAGCAGCTTGGTTAGGACTAGAGTAACCGGGGAGCTGTTTTTT. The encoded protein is CASSLVRTRVTGELFF.

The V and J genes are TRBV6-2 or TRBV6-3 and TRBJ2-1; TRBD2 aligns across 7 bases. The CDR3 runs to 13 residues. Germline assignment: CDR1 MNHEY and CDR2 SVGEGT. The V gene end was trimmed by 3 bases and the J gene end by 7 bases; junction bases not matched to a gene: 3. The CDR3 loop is CASSYAGGNEQFF. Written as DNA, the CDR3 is TGTGCCAGCAGTTATGCCGGGGGGAATGAGCAGTTCTTC.

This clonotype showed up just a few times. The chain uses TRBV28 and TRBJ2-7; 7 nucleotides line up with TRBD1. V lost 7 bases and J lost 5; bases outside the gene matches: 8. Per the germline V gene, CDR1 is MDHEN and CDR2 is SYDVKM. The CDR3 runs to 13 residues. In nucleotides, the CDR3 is TGTGCCAGCAACCCAAACAGGGGTAACGAGCAGTACTTC. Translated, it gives CASNPNRGNEQYF.

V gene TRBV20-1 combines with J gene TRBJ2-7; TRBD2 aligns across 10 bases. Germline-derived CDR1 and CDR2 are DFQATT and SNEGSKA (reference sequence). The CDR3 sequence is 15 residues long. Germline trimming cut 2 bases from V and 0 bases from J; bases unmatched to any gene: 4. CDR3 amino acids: CSARSGLADSYEQYF. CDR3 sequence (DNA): TGCAGTGCTAGATCCGGACTAGCGGACTCCTACGAGCAGTACTTC.

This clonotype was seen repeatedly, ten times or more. Here the CDR3 reads CASSFGESGTDTQYF. In DNA form, the CDR3 reads TGTGCCAGCAGTTTCGGGGAATCGGGCACAGATACGCAGTATTTT. This chain joins TRBV28 and TRBJ2-3; D might be TRBD2 (5 bases). CDR1 is MDHEN and CDR2 is SYDVKM in the germline V gene. The V end was cut by 3 bases, the J end by 1 base, with 11 bases between. The CDR3 totals 15 residues.

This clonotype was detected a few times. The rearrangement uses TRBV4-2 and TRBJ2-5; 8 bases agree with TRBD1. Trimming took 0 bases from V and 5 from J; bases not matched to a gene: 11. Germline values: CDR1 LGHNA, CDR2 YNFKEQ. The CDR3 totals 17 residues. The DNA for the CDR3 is TGTGCCAGCAGCCAAGATCCGGTGACAGGGGTACGGGAGACCCAGTACTTC. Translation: CASSQDPVTGVRETQYF.

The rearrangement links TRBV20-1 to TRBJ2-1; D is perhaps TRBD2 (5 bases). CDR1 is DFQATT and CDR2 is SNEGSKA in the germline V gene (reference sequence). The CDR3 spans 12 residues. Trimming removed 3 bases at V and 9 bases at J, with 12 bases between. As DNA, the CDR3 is TGCAGTGCTAGTGGGCTAGCCTTTGAGCAGTTCTTC. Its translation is CSASGLAFEQFF.

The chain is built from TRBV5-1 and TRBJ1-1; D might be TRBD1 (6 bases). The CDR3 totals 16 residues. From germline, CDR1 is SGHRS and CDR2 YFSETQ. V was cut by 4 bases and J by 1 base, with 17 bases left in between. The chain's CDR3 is CASSLRFSGANTEAFF. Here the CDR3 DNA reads TGCGCCAGCAGCCTCCGCTTCTCAGGGGCGAACACTGAAGCTTTCTTT.

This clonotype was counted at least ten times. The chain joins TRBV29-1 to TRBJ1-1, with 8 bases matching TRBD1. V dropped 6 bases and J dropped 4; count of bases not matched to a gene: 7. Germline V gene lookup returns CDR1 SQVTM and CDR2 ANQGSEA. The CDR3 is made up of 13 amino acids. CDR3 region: CSVQDRAGTEAFF. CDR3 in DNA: TGCAGCGTGCAGGACAGGGCTGGCACTGAAGCTTTCTTT.

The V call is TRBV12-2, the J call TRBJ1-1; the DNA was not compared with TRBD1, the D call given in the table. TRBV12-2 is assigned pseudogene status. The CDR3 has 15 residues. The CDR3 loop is CARTDSPTYKTEAFF. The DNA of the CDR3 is TGTGCAAGGACGGACAGTCCCACTTATAAAACTGAAGCTTTCTTT.

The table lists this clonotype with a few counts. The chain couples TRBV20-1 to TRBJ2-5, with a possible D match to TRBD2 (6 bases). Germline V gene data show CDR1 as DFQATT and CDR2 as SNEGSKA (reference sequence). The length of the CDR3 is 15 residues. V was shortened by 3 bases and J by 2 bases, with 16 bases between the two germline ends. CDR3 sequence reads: CSARDGIGGQETQYF. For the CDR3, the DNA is TGCAGTGCTAGGGACGGAATAGGAGGGCAAGAGACCCAGTACTTC.

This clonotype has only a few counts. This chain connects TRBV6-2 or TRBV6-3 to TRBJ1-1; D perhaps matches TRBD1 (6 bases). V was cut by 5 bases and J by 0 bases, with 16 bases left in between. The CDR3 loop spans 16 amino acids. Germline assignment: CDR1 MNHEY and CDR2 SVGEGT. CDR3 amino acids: CASSPRTVLMNTEAFF. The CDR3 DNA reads TGTGCCAGCAGTCCAAGGACAGTTCTTATGAACACTGAAGCTTTCTTT.